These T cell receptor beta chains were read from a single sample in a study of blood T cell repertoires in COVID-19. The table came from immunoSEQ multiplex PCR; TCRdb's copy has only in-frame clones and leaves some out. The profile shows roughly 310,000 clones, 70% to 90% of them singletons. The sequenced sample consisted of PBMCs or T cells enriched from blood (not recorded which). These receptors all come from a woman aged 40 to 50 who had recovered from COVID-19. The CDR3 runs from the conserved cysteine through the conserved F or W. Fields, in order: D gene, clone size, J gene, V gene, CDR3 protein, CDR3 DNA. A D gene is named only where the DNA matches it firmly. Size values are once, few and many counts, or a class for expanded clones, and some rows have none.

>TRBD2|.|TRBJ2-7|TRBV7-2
CASSRWGGEAYEQYF
TGTGCCAGCAGCCGGTGGGGGGGAGAGGCCTACGAGCAGTACTTC
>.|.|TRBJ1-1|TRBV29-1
CSVELGSINTEAFF
TGCAGCGTTGAGCTTGGCAGTATCAACACTGAAGCTTTCTTT
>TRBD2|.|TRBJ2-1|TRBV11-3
CASSSGGWAEGLAGSYEQFF
TGTGCCAGCAGCTCAGGGGGTTGGGCCGAGGGACTAGCGGGATCATATGAGCAGTTCTTC
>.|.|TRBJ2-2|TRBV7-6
CASSLGGPQEELFF
TGTGCCAGCAGCTTAGGTGGGCCTCAGGAGGAGCTGTTTTTT
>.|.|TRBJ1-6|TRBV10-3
CAISVGGSYNSPLHF
TGTGCCATCAGTGTAGGGGGCTCCTATAATTCACCCCTCCACTTT
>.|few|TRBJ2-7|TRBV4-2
CASSQNRGEQYF
TGTGCCAGCAGCCAAAATCGGGGCGAGCAGTACTTC
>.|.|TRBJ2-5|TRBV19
CASSPMGTYEETQYF
TGTGCCAGTAGTCCCATGGGGACATACGAAGAGACCCAGTACTTC
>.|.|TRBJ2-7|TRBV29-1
CSVEDHGTYEQYF
TGCAGCGTTGAAGATCACGGGACCTACGAGCAGTACTTC
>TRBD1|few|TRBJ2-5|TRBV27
CASSHRDSQETQYF
TGTGCCAGCAGTCACCGGGACAGCCAAGAGACCCAGTACTTC
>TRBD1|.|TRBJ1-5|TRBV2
CASSAGAGGVDQPQHF
TGTGCCAGCAGTGCTGGGGCAGGGGGCGTCGATCAGCCCCAGCATTTT
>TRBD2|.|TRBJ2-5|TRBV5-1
CASSLALAGDYQYF
TGCGCCAGCAGCTTGGCACTAGCGGGAGATTACCAGTACTTC
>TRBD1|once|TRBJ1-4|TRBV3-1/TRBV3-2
CASSRTDRGNEKLFF
TGTGCCAGCAGCCGAACTGACAGGGGTAATGAAAAACTGTTTTTT
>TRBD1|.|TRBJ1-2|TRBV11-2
CASSLATGQGLIGGYTF
TGTGCCAGCAGCTTAGCCACCGGACAGGGGCTGATAGGTGGCTACACCTTC
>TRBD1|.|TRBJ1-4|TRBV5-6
CASSLDRGLGEKLFF
TGTGCCAGCAGCTTGGACAGGGGTCTCGGGGAAAAACTGTTTTTT
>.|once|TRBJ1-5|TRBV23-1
CASSQSRGCQPQHF
TGCGCCAGCAGTCAATCGCGGGGATGTCAGCCCCAGCATTTT
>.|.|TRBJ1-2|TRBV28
CASISNGGGGYTF
TGTGCCAGCATCTCAAATGGGGGGGGCGGCTACACCTTC
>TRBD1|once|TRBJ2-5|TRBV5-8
CASSGPGQGNPETQYF
TGTGCCAGCAGCGGTCCGGGACAGGGTAATCCAGAGACCCAGTACTTC
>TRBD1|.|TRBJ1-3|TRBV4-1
CASSPTGVSGNTIYF
TGCGCCAGCAGCCCTACAGGGGTTAGTGGAAACACCATATATTTT
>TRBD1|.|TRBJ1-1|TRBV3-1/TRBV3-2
CASSQAGGGTEAFF
TGTGCCAGCAGCCAAGCAGGGGGAGGTACTGAAGCTTTCTTT
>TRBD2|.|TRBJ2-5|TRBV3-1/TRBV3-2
CASSHRGLAETQYF
TGTGCCAGCAGCCACCGGGGACTAGCGGAGACCCAGTACTTC
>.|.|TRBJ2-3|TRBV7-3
CASSRDLSTDTQYF
TGTGCCAGCAGCCGGGACTTGTCCACAGATACGCAGTATTTT
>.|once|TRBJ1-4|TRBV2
CASSEKGRGEKLFF
TGTGCCAGCAGTGAAAAGGGGCGCGGTGAAAAACTGTTTTTT
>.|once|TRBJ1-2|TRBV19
CASSTQRTDYLSGYTF
TGTGCCAGTAGTACTCAAAGGACAGACTACCTCTCTGGCTACACCTTC
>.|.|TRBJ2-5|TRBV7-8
CASSPRDIQETQYF
TGTGCCAGCAGTCCTCGGGACATCCAAGAGACCCAGTACTTC
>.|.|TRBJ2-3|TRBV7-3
CASSESFGSTDTQYF
TGTGCCAGCAGCGAGAGCTTCGGGAGCACAGATACGCAGTATTTT
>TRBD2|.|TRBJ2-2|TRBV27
CASSSSGYTGELFF
TGTGCCAGCAGTTCTAGCGGCTACACCGGGGAGCTGTTTTTT
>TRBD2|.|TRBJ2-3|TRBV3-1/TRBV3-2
CASSFSGSEDTQYF
TGTGCCAGCAGCTTTAGCGGGAGCGAAGATACGCAGTATTTT